Below, one TCR beta chain is given with its context. The antigen is undetermined. Profiled with immunoSEQ multiplex PCR; TCRdb holds only in-frame clones, not every one. The sample yields tens of thousands of clones, roughly 93% seen once. This specimen comes from a study of cytomegalovirus exposure and HLA in healthy donors. Findings and limits, study-wide: As confirmed in vitro, three CMV-associated chains were specific for CMV antigens.

Trimming stripped 4 bases from V and 8 bases from J, with 14 bases between. Germline V gives CDR1 LGHNA, CDR2 YNFKEQ. The CDR3 covers 13 residues. The sample comprised PBMCs. This TCR was recovered from a young woman in good health and CMV-seronegative. The chain combines TRBV4-2 with TRBJ1-2; unclear D gene. CDR3 in amino acids: CASSPHDYVGYTF. The CDR3, as DNA: TGTGCCAGCAGCCCTCATGACTATGTCGGCTACACCTTC.